This T cell receptor (beta chain) derives from a study of blood T cell repertoires in COVID-19. The assay was immunoSEQ multiplex PCR, and TCRdb's table has in-frame clones only and misses some. The table includes more than 300,000 clones, about 89% detected once. The CDR3 runs 17 residues. This receptor was identified in a woman between 50 and 59 years old with COVID-19, enrolled during active disease. The rearrangement links TRBV21-1 to TRBJ2-2; the table gives TRBD1 as D, unverified against the DNA. TRBV21-1 is an annotated pseudogene. Sequenced: peripheral blood. CDR3 in amino acids: CASSKRRQGVNTGELFF. The CDR3 region has the DNA TGTGCCAGCAGCAAACGCCGGCAGGGGGTAAACACCGGGGAGCTGTTTTTT.